This TCR beta chain is from a study of Graves' ophthalmopathy and Graves' hyperthyroidism. CDR3 size: 14 residues. CDR1 is SNHLY and CDR2 is FYNNEI in the germline V gene. V was shortened by 1 base and J by 4 bases, with 10 bases between the two germline ends. This clonotype showed up just a few times. RNA served as the template for amplifying TCR beta CDR3 regions. HTBI-primed first-round RT-PCR preceded second-round multiplex PCR. MiXCR, applied by TCRdb to the multiplex PCR reads, yields one record per CDR3 protein. The data contain some 750,000 distinct CDR3 sequences, approximately 40% of them singletons.

The clonotype was recovered from an adult man with Graves' ophthalmopathy. The source material was peripheral blood. This sequence joins TRBV2 and TRBJ1-2; the D is unclear. The DNA for the CDR3 is TGTGCCAGCAGTGAAGAAGGGCAGCTCTATGGCTACACCTTC. This sequence encodes CASSEEGQLYGYTF.